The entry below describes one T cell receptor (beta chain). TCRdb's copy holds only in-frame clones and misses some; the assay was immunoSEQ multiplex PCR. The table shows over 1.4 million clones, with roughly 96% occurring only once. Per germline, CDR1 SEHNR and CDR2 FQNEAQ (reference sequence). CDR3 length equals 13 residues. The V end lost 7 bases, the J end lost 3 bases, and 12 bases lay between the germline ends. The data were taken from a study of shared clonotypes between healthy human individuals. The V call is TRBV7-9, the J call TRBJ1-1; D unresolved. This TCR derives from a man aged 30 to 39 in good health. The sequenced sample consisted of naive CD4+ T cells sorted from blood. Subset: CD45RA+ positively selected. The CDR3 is CASTTRVDTEAFF. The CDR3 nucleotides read TGTGCCAGCACCACTCGGGTAGACACTGAAGCTTTCTTT.